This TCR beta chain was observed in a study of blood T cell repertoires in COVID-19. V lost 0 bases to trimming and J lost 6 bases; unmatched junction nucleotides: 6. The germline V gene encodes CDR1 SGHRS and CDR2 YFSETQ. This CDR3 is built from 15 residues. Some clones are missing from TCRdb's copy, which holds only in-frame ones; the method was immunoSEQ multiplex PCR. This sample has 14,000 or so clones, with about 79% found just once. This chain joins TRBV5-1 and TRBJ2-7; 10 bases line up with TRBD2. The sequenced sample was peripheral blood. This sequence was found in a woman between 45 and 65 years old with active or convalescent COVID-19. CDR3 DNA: TGCGCCAGCAGCTTGGCGCTAGCGGGGGTGAGCGAGCAGTACTTC. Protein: CASSLALAGVSEQYF.